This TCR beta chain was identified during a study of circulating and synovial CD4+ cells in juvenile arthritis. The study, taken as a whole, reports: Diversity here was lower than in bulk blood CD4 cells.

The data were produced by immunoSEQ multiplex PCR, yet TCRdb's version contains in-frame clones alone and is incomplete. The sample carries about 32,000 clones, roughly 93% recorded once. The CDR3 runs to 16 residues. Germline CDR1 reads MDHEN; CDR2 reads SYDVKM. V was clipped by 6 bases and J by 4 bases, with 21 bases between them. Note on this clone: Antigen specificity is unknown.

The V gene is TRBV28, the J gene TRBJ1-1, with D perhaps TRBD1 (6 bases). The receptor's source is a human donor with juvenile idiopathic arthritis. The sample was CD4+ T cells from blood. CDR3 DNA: TGTGCCAGCAGCTTAGCGACAGGAATCAGGGGCACTGAAGCTTTCTTT. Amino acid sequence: CASSLATGIRGTEAFF. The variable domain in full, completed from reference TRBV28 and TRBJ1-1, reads DVKVTQSSRYLVKRTGEKVFLECVQDMDHENMFWYRQDPGLGLRLIYFSYDVKMKEKGDIPEGYSVSREKKERFSLILESASTNQTSMYLCASSLATGIRGTEAFFGQGTRLTVV.